Below are 29 T cell receptor beta chains sequenced from a single sample in a study of regulatory T cells in long-lasting Graves disease. Time point here: newly diagnosed GD, antithyroid drugs for less than 3 months. After RNA was extracted from PBMCs, the TCR library was made from it. CDR3-region Arm-PCR and iRepertoire HTBI primers produced the TCR beta libraries. TCRdb processed the multiplex PCR reads anew with MiXCR; each CDR3 protein has one entry. The sample has 250,000 to 300,000 distinct CDR3 sequences, about 17% seen once. In addition, the sample was reused for a study of T cells in Graves' hyperthyroidism and ophthalmopathy.

This specimen was peripheral blood mononuclear cells (PBMCs), taken at new diagnosis, from a patient treated with antithyroid drugs. These receptors came from a woman in her twenties or thirties with Graves disease.

Details on this clonotype: This likely reflects a read error, since a far larger clone is one base away. This chain links TRBV20-1 with TRBJ2-1; tentatively, D is TRBD1 or TRBD2 (6 bases each). Trimming removed 4 bases at V and 13 bases at J, with 26 bases between. The CDR3 spans 15 residues. The germline V gene has CDR1 DFQATT and CDR2 SNEGSKA (reference sequence). The DNA for the CDR3 is TGCAGTGCTAAGGGGGGACACCTAGCCAAAAACATTCAGTTCTTC. This encodes CSAKGGHLAKNIQFF.

This clonotype has ten or more counts. The CDR3 reads CASSSKVGGTNEKLFF. Here the CDR3 DNA reads TGTGCCAGTAGTTCAAAGGTCGGCGGAACTAATGAAAAACTGTTTTTT. This chain links TRBV19 with TRBJ1-4; D not certain. From germline, CDR1 is LNHDA and CDR2 SQIVND (reference sequence). Deletions cut 5 bases from V and 1 base from J, with 14 bases between. The CDR3 runs 16 residues. Looking up the rest from reference TRBV19 and TRBJ1-4 gives the full variable domain: DGGITQSPKYLFRKEGQNVTLSCEQNLNHDAMYWYRQDPGQGLRLIYYSQIVNDFQKGDIAEGYSVSREKKESFPLTVTSAQKNPTAFYLCASSSKVGGTNEKLFFGSGTQLSVL.

There are many counts of this clonotype. This chain connects TRBV4-1 to TRBJ2-5, with a weak D call TRBD2 (5 bases). Germline V lookup: CDR1 MGHRA, CDR2 YSYEKL. V lost 1 base, J lost 5 bases, and 14 bases lay in between. The length of the CDR3 is 15 residues. DNA for the CDR3: TGCGCCAGCAGCCAAGTTTTGTCGGGGTGGGAGACCCAGTACTTC. This sequence encodes CASSQVLSGWETQYF.

The chain is built from TRBV19 and TRBJ1-6, with D uncertain. V was clipped by 1 base and J by 3 bases, with 10 bases between them. CDR3 size: 16 residues. Germline CDR1 reads LNHDA; CDR2 reads SQIVND (reference sequence). The CDR3 sequence is CASSIGTGVYNSPLHF. Written as DNA, the CDR3 is TGTGCCAGTAGTATAGGCACCGGAGTCTATAATTCACCCCTCCACTTT.

This clonotype was counted at least ten times. This chain connects TRBV20-1 to TRBJ1-1, with D unresolved. The germline V gene has CDR1 DFQATT and CDR2 SNEGSKA (reference sequence). The CDR3 contains 12 residues. V lost 3 bases and J lost 5, with 10 bases in between. This chain's CDR3 is CSASAGFTEAFF. The CDR3, as DNA: TGCAGTGCTAGTGCCGGGTTTACTGAAGCTTTCTTT.

This clonotype was counted ten times or more. The chain joins TRBV6-2 or TRBV6-3 to TRBJ1-5; D is ambiguous. This CDR3 comprises 14 residues. Between the trimmed V and J ends, which lost 8 bases and 0 bases, there was a span of 11 bases. Germline CDR1 and CDR2: MNHEY and SVGEGT. CDR3 region: CASARIYSNQPQHF. The CDR3 region has the DNA TGTGCCAGCGCCCGAATTTATAGCAATCAGCCCCAGCATTTT.

This clonotype has at least ten counts. This chain joins TRBV18 and TRBJ1-5; D perhaps matches TRBD1 (5 bases). The CDR3 contains 15 residues. CDR1 and CDR2 from the germline V gene are KGHSH and LQKENI. The V and J ends lost 1 base and 0 bases respectively, with 7 bases between them. CDR3 in DNA: TGTGCCAGCTCACCACGGGGGGATAGCAATCAGCCCCAGCATTTT. Its protein is CASSPRGDSNQPQHF.

This clonotype came up many times. The CDR3 DNA follows: TGTGCCAGCAGCTTATCCCTGGCAGGGGGCACAGATACGCAGTATTTT. This translates into CASSLSLAGGTDTQYF. This sequence joins TRBV7-9 and TRBJ2-3, with D tentatively TRBD1 (6 bases). This CDR3 is built from 16 residues. Germline assignment: CDR1 SEHNR and CDR2 FQNEAQ (reference sequence). V was cut by 2 bases and J by 1 base, with 13 bases left in between.

The chain uses TRBV4-1 and TRBJ2-6, with D perhaps matching TRBD2 (7 bases). V lost 0 bases to trimming and J lost 2 bases, with 11 bases between them. This CDR3 has 17 amino acids. Germline CDR1 and CDR2: MGHRA and YSYEKL. This chain's CDR3 is CASSQDRGGAGANVLTF. The CDR3, as DNA: TGCGCCAGCAGCCAAGATAGGGGGGGCGCTGGGGCCAACGTCCTGACTTTC.

This clonotype was seen a few times. The rearrangement uses TRBV19 and TRBJ2-7; tentative D call: TRBD1 (5 bases). The germline V and J ends were trimmed by 2 bases and 3 bases, with 8 bases remaining between them. This CDR3 is built from 13 residues. Germline V gene lookup returns CDR1 LNHDA and CDR2 SQIVND (reference sequence). The CDR3 is CASSIRQHYEQYF. The CDR3 region has the DNA TGTGCCAGTAGTATAAGACAGCACTACGAGCAGTACTTC.

The V gene is TRBV4-1, the J gene TRBJ1-1; TRBD1 is a possible D gene (5 bases). V dropped 3 bases and J dropped 1 base, with 15 bases sitting between them. CDR1 and CDR2 from the germline V gene are MGHRA and YSYEKL. This CDR3 contains 16 residues. As DNA, the CDR3 is TGCGCCAGCAGCCACCGCATTGGGGCGGGGAACACTGAAGCTTTCTTT. It yields the protein CASSHRIGAGNTEAFF.

This clonotype was seen ten or more times. The chain carries TRBV20-1 and TRBJ1-2; unclear D gene. CDR3 length: 15 residues. Looked up from germline, CDR1 is DFQATT and CDR2 is SNEGSKA (reference sequence). Trimming removed 4 bases at V and 3 bases at J, with 18 bases between. The CDR3 sequence: CSANPGGATDYGYTF. The CDR3 DNA is TGCAGTGCTAATCCAGGCGGCGCCACTGACTATGGCTACACCTTC.

There are a few counts of this clonotype. The rearrangement links TRBV9 to TRBJ2-5; TRBD2 aligns across 7 bases. The CDR3 spans 15 residues. V shed 7 bases, J shed 5 bases, and the junction held 14 bases outside the gene matches. Germline values: CDR1 SGDLS, CDR2 YYNGEE. For the CDR3, the DNA is TGTGCCAGCGATTTTTCGGGAGGTCCAGGGGAGACCCAGTACTTC. This sequence encodes CASDFSGGPGETQYF.

This clonotype was seen ten or more times. The CDR3 here is CASSQDPGTDFTYNEQFF. The CDR3 nucleotides read TGTGCCAGCAGCCAAGATCCCGGGACAGACTTTACCTACAATGAGCAGTTCTTC. The chain employs TRBV3-1 and TRBJ2-1; TRBD1 matches 7 bases. With V trimmed by 0 bases and J by 2 bases, 10 bases remained unmatched. From germline, CDR1 is LGHDT and CDR2 YNNKEL (reference sequence). This CDR3 has 18 amino acids.

This clonotype was seen ten or more times. The chain couples TRBV19 to TRBJ2-6; D not certain. The CDR3 is made up of 16 amino acids. Trimming removed 5 bases at V and 0 bases at J, with 11 bases between. The germline CDR1 and CDR2 sequences are LNHDA and SQIVND (reference sequence). CDR3 residues: CASSLYVSSGANVLTF. In DNA, the CDR3 is TGTGCCAGTAGTCTGTACGTCAGCTCTGGGGCCAACGTCCTGACTTTC.

Ten or more counts support this clonotype. The chain is built from TRBV3-1 and TRBJ1-2, with 8 bases identical to TRBD1. CDR1 LGHDT and CDR2 YNNKEL come from the germline V gene (reference sequence). The V gene end was trimmed by 4 bases and the J gene end by 5 bases; junction bases not matched to a gene: 9. CDR3 size: 15 residues. CDR3: CASSLRDRNSYGYTF. CDR3 in DNA: TGTGCCAGCAGCCTCCGGGACAGGAATTCTTATGGCTACACCTTC.

This clonotype appeared many times. The CDR3 protein is CASRGLAETQYF. For the CDR3, the DNA is TGTGCCAGCAGGGGGCTAGCGGAGACCCAGTACTTC. The chain joins TRBV5-6 to TRBJ2-5; the D gene is possibly TRBD2 (6 bases). Per germline, CDR1 SGHDT and CDR2 YYEEEE. This CDR3 spans 12 amino acids. Trimming left V 5 bases short and J 5 bases short, with 10 bases between.

The sample holds a few counts of this clonotype. The V gene is TRBV5-1, the J gene TRBJ1-4; TRBD1 agrees at 12 bases. The CDR3 contains 15 residues. Germline V gene data show CDR1 as SGHRS and CDR2 as YFSETQ. V lost 4 bases, J lost 8 bases, and 6 bases stayed unmatched. This chain's CDR3 is CASSGTGGAYEKLFF. The CDR3 nucleotides are TGCGCCAGCAGCGGGACAGGGGGCGCTTACGAAAAACTGTTTTTT.

For this clonotype: A clone one base away is much larger, so this may be a read error. The CDR3 end shows no conserved phenylalanine or tryptophan, and so a read error is likely. The gene calls are TRBV20-1 and TRBJ1-4; D gene ambiguous. The CDR3 runs 14 residues. With 1 base removed from V and 0 bases from J, the gap between germline ends came to 6 bases. The germline V gene encodes CDR1 DFQATT and CDR2 SNEGSKA (reference sequence). The CDR3 region is CSARGWPTNEKLFV. The CDR3 region has the DNA TGCAGTGCTAGAGGCTGGCCAACTAATGAAAAACTGTTTGTT.

This clonotype was detected many times. In nucleotides, the CDR3 is TGTGCCAGCAGCGTAGGGGACAGTGGGTCTAGCTCCTACGAGCAGTACTTC. Its protein is CASSVGDSGSSSYEQYF. The chain recombines TRBV9 with TRBJ2-7; 7 bases map to TRBD1. The length of the CDR3 is 17 residues. In germline, CDR1 is SGDLS, CDR2 YYNGEE. V lost 0 bases, J lost 0 bases, and 9 bases stayed unmatched.

This clonotype was detected ten times or more. The J gene is TRBJ2-2, the V gene TRBV5-6, with TRBD2 as a possible D gene (5 bases). Between the trimmed V and J ends, which lost 0 bases and 1 base, there was a span of 13 bases. The CDR3 contains 17 residues. Germline CDR1 is SGHDT and CDR2 is YYEEEE. The CDR3 DNA reads as TGTGCCAGCAGCTTGGGTAGGGCTAGCAGGAACACCGGGGAGCTGTTTTTT. As protein: CASSLGRASRNTGELFF.

This clonotype was detected many times. The rearrangement uses TRBV2 and TRBJ2-7; TRBD1 matches 7 bases. Germline V gives CDR1 SNHLY, CDR2 FYNNEI. J gave up 5 bases and V 5 bases, and 12 bases lay outside the gene matches. The CDR3 extends over 15 amino acids. CDR3 protein: CASSNPGQVLHEQYF. The CDR3 DNA sequence: TGTGCCAGCAGTAACCCAGGACAGGTCCTCCACGAGCAGTACTTC.

As for this clonotype: Germline is not matched at one junction end, which may reflect a read error. This chain connects TRBV28 to TRBJ2-3, with D perhaps TRBD2 (6 bases). The V gene's germline CDR1 is MDHEN and CDR2 SYDVKM. The CDR3 has 16 amino acids. In DNA, the CDR3 is TGTGTCAGCAGTTCCCCCCGGGCTAGCGCGACAGATACGCAGTATTTT. Amino acid sequence: CVSSSPRASATDTQYF.

This clonotype was observed many times. J is TRBJ1-5 and V is TRBV6-1; no firm D call. CDR1 is MNHNS and CDR2 is SASEGT in the germline V gene. The ends were cut back, 0 bases at V and 7 bases at J, with 4 bases in the middle. The CDR3 length is 12 residues. The CDR3 loop reads CASSEAWQPQHF. The CDR3 coding sequence is TGTGCCAGCAGTGAAGCGTGGCAGCCCCAGCATTTT.

This chain links TRBV6-1 with TRBJ2-6; 10 bases are a match to TRBD2. The CDR3 totals 19 residues. Trimming took 2 bases from V and 0 from J; bases not matched to a gene: 7. Germline lookup yields CDR1 MNHNS and CDR2 SASEGT. The CDR3 spells CASSEFSSGGYSGANVLTF. The CDR3 DNA reads as TGTGCCAGCAGTGAATTTTCTAGCGGGGGTTACTCTGGGGCCAACGTCCTGACTTTC.

The table lists this clonotype with many counts. The chain has TRBV29-1 and TRBJ2-3, with TRBD1 matching over 12 bases. V dropped 4 bases and J dropped 5; count of bases not matched to a gene: 4. Germline assignment: CDR1 SQVTM and CDR2 ANQGSEA. The CDR3 spans 14 residues. The chain's CDR3 is CSVGGQGARDTQYF. The CDR3 DNA sequence: TGCAGCGTTGGGGGACAGGGGGCGAGAGATACGCAGTATTTT.

This clonotype was observed at least ten times. The gene calls are TRBV2 and TRBJ1-5, with D uncertain. V lost 3 bases and J 5 bases, leaving 5 bases between the germline ends. Germline V gene lookup returns CDR1 SNHLY and CDR2 FYNNEI. The CDR3 is made up of 12 amino acids. Here the CDR3 DNA reads TGTGCCAGCAGTGACAGAGATCAGCCCCAGCATTTT. Amino acids: CASSDRDQPQHF.

The chain uses TRBV9 and TRBJ1-2, with a weak D call TRBD1 (5 bases). The CDR3 contains 13 residues. Trimming removed 3 bases at V and 4 bases at J, with 10 bases between. Germline V lookup: CDR1 SGDLS, CDR2 YYNGEE. The CDR3 DNA is TGTGCCAGCAGCGGCCGGGGGGTCTATGGCTACACCTTC. It codes for CASSGRGVYGYTF.

The table lists this clonotype with many counts. The CDR3 loop is CSASTGNSNQPQHF. For the CDR3, the DNA is TGCAGTGCTAGCACAGGGAATAGCAATCAGCCCCAGCATTTT. The V call is TRBV20-1, the J call TRBJ1-5, with a weak D call TRBD1 (6 bases). Trimming stripped 3 bases from V and 0 bases from J, with 9 bases between. This CDR3 comprises 14 residues. The V gene's germline CDR1 is DFQATT and CDR2 SNEGSKA (reference sequence).